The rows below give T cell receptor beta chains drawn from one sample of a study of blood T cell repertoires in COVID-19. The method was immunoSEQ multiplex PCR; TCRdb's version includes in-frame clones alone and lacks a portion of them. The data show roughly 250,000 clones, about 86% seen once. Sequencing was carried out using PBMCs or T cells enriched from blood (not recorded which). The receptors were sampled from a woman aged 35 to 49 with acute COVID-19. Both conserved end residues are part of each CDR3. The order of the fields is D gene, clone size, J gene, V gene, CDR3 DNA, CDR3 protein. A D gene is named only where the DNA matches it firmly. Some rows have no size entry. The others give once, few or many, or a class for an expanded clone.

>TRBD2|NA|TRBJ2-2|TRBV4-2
TGTGCCAGCAGCCAAGAGGCGGGAGGAGCGAACACCGGGGAGCTGTTTTTT
CASSQEAGGANTGELFF
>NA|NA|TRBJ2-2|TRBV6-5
TGTGCCAGCAGTTACTCGAAGCGGGACACCGGGGAGCTGTTTTTT
CASSYSKRDTGELFF
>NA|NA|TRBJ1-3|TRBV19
TGTGCCAGTAGTACCGGGAGTTCTGGAAACACCATATATTTT
CASSTGSSGNTIYF
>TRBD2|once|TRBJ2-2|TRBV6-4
TGTGCCAGCAGTGTATTAGCGGGAGGCAACACCGGGGAGCTGTTTTTT
CASSVLAGGNTGELFF
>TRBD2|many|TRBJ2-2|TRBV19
TGTGCCAGTACGGGGGGAGAGGCGACCGGGGAGCTGTTTTTT
CASTGGEATGELFF
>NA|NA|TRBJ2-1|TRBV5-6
TGTGCCAGCAGCTTACTCGTGCAGGGCAATGAGCAGTTCTTC
CASSLLVQGNEQFF
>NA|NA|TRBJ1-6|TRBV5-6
TGTGCCAGCAGCTTTGGTGGGGAGTTCTATAATTCACCCCTCCACTTT
CASSFGGEFYNSPLHF
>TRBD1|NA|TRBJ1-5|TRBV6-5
TGTGCCAGCAGTTATAAGACAGGGTTAAGCAATCAGCCCCAGCATTTT
CASSYKTGLSNQPQHF
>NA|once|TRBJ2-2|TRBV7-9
TGTGCCAGCAGCTTAGAGCTACGGACCGGGGAGCTGTTTTTT
CASSLELRTGELFF
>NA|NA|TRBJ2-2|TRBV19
TGTGCCAGTAGTATAGGGACTCTGACCGGGGAGCTGTTTTTT
CASSIGTLTGELFF
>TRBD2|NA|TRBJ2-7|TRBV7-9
TGTGCCAGCAGCCGCTACTTAGGGACTAGAGGTCGATCTGAGCAGTACTTC
CASSRYLGTRGRSEQYF
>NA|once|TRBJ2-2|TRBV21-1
TGTGCCAGCAGCAAACAAGAGGGAGGACGGAAAGTGACCGGGGAGCTGTTTTTT
CASSKQEGGRKVTGELFF
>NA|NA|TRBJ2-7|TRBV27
TGTGCCAGCAGTTTCGGCACAATCGAGGACGAGCAGTACTTC
CASSFGTIEDEQYF
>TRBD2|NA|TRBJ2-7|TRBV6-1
TGTGCCAGCAGTGTTTTGGGACTAGCGGGAGGGCCTAACGAGCAGTACTTC
CASSVLGLAGGPNEQYF
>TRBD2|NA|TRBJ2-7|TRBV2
TGTGCCAGCAGCTGGACTAGCGGGAGCTCCTACGAGCAGTACTTC
CASSWTSGSSYEQYF
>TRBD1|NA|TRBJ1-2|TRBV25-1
TGTGCCAGCAGTCGACAGGGAGTTGGCTACACCTTC
CASSRQGVGYTF
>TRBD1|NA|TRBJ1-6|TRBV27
TGTGCCAGCAGTCCCGGACAGGTCTATTCACCCCTCCACTTT
CASSPGQVYSPLHF
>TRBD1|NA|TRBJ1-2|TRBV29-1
TGCAGCGTTGTAGGGGGCAGGTGGGATTCCGGCTACACCTTC
CSVVGGRWDSGYTF
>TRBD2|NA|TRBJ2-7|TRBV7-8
TGTGCCAGCAGCTCTAGTGGTGGGTCCCCCATAGCTGGGGAGGGCTTGTCCTACGAGCAGTACTTC
CASSSSGGSPIAGEGLSYEQYF
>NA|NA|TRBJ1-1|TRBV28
TGTGCCATCAGAACGACTGCCATCGTTCCGAACACTGAAGCTTTCTTT
CAIRTTAIVPNTEAFF
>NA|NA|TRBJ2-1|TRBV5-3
TGTGCCAGAAGCTTGTTTCTGGCACCTTTGCCCTACAATGAGCAGTTCTTC
CARSLFLAPLPYNEQFF
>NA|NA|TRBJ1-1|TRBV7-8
TGTGCCAGCAGGGGGGAAATCGGGGGAGACACTGAAGCTTTCTTT
CASRGEIGGDTEAFF
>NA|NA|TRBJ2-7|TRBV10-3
TGTGCCATTAGTGGTGGCGGTACCTACGAGCAGTACTTC
CAISGGGTYEQYF
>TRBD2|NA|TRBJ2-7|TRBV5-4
TGTGCCAGCAGCATGACGGGGGGTTTAGGGCAGTACTTC
CASSMTGGLGQYF
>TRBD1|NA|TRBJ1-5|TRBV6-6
TGTGCCAGCAGTTACTCAGCAGGGGGACAGCCCCAGCATTTT
CASSYSAGGQPQHF
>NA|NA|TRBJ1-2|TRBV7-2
TGTGCCAGCAGCTTAGCAACATTCAGGCTGGACTATGGCTACACCTTC
CASSLATFRLDYGYTF
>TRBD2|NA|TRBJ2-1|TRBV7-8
TGTGCCAGCAGCTTAGCGCTAGCGGGAGGGCTCAATGAGCAGTTCTTC
CASSLALAGGLNEQFF
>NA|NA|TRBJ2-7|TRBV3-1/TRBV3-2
TGTGCCAGCAGCCAAGTTCGGGACTTTTCCGAGCAGTACTTC
CASSQVRDFSEQYF
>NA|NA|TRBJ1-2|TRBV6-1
TGTGCCAGCAGTGATAGTTCGGGGGGCAGCTATGGCTACACCTTC
CASSDSSGGSYGYTF
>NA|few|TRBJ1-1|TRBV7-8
TGTGCCAGCAGCTTAGTTGGCAGCCACGGAGGAGCTTTCTTT
CASSLVGSHGGAFF
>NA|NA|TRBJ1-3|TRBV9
TGTGCCAGCAGCGAACAGGGTAGCGACACCATATATTTT
CASSEQGSDTIYF
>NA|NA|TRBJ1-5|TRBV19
TGTGCCAGTAGTATCCGGGAACCATGGCAATATAGCAATCAGCCCCAGCATTTT
CASSIREPWQYSNQPQHF